Only a few counts were recorded for the clone carrying this T cell receptor beta chain. TCRdb used MiXCR to reprocess the 5' RACE reads, holding one entry per CDR3 protein. The repertoire holds tens of thousands of distinct CDR3 sequences, with under 20% as singletons. This entry is derived from a study of T cells of healthy individuals. The CDR3 extends over 14 amino acids. CDR1 is SGHTA and CDR2 is FQGNSA in the germline V gene. V was shortened by 2 bases and J by 8 bases, with 13 bases between the two germline ends. This sequence joins TRBV7-2 and TRBJ2-1, with a possible D match to TRBD2 (5 bases). The sequence came from a human donor in good health. The CDR3, as DNA: TGTGCCAGCAGCTTAATTCGGCGGGCGGATGAGCAGTTCTTC. This sequence encodes CASSLIRRADEQFF.